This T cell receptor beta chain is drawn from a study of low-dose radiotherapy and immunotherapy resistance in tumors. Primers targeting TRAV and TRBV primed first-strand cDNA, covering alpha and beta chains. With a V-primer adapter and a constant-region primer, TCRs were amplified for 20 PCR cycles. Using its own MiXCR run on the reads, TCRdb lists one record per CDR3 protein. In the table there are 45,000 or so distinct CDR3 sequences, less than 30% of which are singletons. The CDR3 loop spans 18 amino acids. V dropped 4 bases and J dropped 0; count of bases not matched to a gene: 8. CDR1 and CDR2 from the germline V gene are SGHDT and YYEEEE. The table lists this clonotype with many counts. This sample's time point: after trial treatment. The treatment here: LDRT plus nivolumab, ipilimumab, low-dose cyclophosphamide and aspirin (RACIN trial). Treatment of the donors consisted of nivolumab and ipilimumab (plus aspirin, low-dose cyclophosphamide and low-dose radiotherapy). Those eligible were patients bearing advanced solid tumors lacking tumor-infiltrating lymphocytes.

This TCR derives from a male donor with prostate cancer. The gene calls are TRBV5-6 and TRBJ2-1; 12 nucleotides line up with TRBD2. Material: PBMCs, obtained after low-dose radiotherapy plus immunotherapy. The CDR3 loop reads CASSLGLAGDYSYNEQFF. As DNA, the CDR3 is TGTGCCAGCAGCCTGGGACTAGCGGGCGATTACTCCTACAATGAGCAGTTCTTC.